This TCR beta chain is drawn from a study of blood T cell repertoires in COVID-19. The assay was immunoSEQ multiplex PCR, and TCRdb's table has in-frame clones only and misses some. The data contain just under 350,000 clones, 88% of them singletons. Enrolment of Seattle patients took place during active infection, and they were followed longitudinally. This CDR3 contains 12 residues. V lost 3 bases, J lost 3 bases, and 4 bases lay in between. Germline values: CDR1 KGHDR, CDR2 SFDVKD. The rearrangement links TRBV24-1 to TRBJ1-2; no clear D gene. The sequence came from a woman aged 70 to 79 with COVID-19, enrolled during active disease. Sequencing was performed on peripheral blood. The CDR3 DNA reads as TGTGCCACCAGTGATCGGGACTATGGCTACACCTTC. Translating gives CATSDRDYGYTF.